What follows are 30 T cell receptor beta chains derived from one specimen sequenced in a study of blood T cell repertoires in COVID-19. Libraries were prepared by immunoSEQ multiplex PCR; TCRdb keeps only in-frame clonotypes and omits some of them. The sample shows 130,000 to 150,000 clones, about 83% of them seen only once. Input material: peripheral blood. The receptor set was obtained from a woman in her forties or fifties with active or convalescent COVID-19.

The genes are TRBV6-5 and TRBJ1-6; tentative D call: TRBD1 (5 bases). The germline gives CDR1 MNHEY, CDR2 SVGAGI. The CDR3 loop spans 15 amino acids. V was pared by 2 bases and J by 9 bases, with 14 bases between. CDR3 DNA: TGTGCCAGCAGTTACGGACGCCGGAGGGGTTCACCCCTCCACTTT. Its translation is CASSYGRRRGSPLHF.

The chain uses TRBV9 and TRBJ1-6; D remains unclear. CDR1 is SGDLS and CDR2 is YYNGEE in the germline V gene. This CDR3 is 16 amino acids long. Trimming cost V 3 bases and J 7 bases, with 17 bases left between them. CDR3 amino acids: CASSATPSTRNSPLHF. CDR3 bases: TGTGCCAGCAGCGCCACCCCTAGTACCCGGAATTCACCCCTCCACTTT.

The chain uses TRBV7-2 and TRBJ1-1; possible D gene TRBD1, 6 bases. V was clipped by 4 bases and J by 5 bases, with 17 bases between them. Per germline, CDR1 SGHTA and CDR2 FQGNSA. CDR3 length: 15 residues. The CDR3 coding sequence is TGTGCCAGCAGCTCAGGTAGGGGGGGCCCAACTGAAGCTTTCTTT. Its translation: CASSSGRGGPTEAFF.

The gene calls are TRBV7-9 and TRBJ2-1, with 8 bases aligning to TRBD1. V lost 5 bases to trimming and J lost 6 bases; unmatched junction nucleotides: 15. The CDR3 is 17 residues long. CDR1 is SEHNR, CDR2 FQNEAQ, per germline (reference sequence). The CDR3 DNA is TGTGCCAGCAGCATCCCACCCGGGACAGGCAAGGGCAATGAGCAGTTCTTC. It yields the protein CASSIPPGTGKGNEQFF. Variable domain in full (rest from reference TRBV7-9 and TRBJ2-1): DTGVSQNPRHKITKRGQNVTFRCDPISEHNRLYWYRQTLGQGPEFLTYFQNEAQLEKSRLLSDRFSAERPKGSFSTLEIQRTEQGDSAMYLCASSIPPGTGKGNEQFFGPGTRLTVL.

This clone was counted between two and nine times. This rearrangement joins TRBV7-8 to TRBJ2-7, with D perhaps matching TRBD1 (6 bases). Germline V gives CDR1 SGHVS, CDR2 FQNEAQ. Between the trimmed V and J ends, which lost 0 bases and 2 bases, there was a span of 8 bases. The CDR3 consists of 14 residues. The CDR3 DNA reads TGTGCCAGCAGCTTAGCGGGACAAGCCTACGAGCAGTACTTC. Translation: CASSLAGQAYEQYF.

The rearrangement joins TRBV13 to TRBJ1-4; 9 bases match TRBD1. Germline loops: CDR1 PRHDT, CDR2 FYEKMQ (reference sequence). This CDR3 has 14 residues. V shed 2 bases, J shed 6 bases, and the junction held 1 base outside the gene matches. The CDR3 coding sequence is TGTGCCAGCAGCTTAACAGGGGGCGATGAAAAACTGTTTTTT. Translated: CASSLTGGDEKLFF.

The V and J genes are TRBV11-2 and TRBJ1-6; D is possibly TRBD1 (6 bases). CDR1 is SGHAT, CDR2 FQNNGV, per germline. The V and J ends lost 5 bases and 8 bases respectively, with 16 bases between them. There are 15 residues in the CDR3. For the CDR3, the DNA is TGTGCCAGCAGCACGTCGGGGGGCGATTATTCACCCCTCCACTTT. It translates to CASSTSGGDYSPLHF.

CDR3 sequence (DNA): TGTGCCACTACCCCCTTCACAGATACGCAGTATTTT. The encoded protein is CATTPFTDTQYF. This chain joins TRBV12-3 or TRBV12-4 and TRBJ2-3; no reliable D call. The CDR3 covers 12 residues. The V end lost 10 bases, the J end lost 2 bases, and 10 bases lay between the germline ends.

The chain couples TRBV29-1 to TRBJ1-2; 8 bases align to TRBD1. Germline loops: CDR1 SQVTM, CDR2 ANQGSEA. CDR3 length: 12 residues. J was trimmed by 10 bases and V by 1 base; bases with no gene match: 5. The CDR3 region is CSVEADRGPYTF. The CDR3 DNA reads TGCAGCGTTGAAGCAGACAGGGGACCCTACACCTTC. Full variable domain (remainder filled in from reference TRBV29-1 and TRBJ1-2): SAVISQKPSRDICQRGTSLTIQCQVDSQVTMMFWYRQQPGQSLTLIATANQGSEATYESGFVIDKFPISRPNLTFSTLTVSNMSPEDSSIYLCSVEADRGPYTFGSGTRLTVV.

This clone was seen a handful of times. The rearrangement links TRBV4-1 to TRBJ2-1, with D perhaps matching TRBD2 (6 bases). V dropped 7 bases and J dropped 2 bases, with 21 bases sitting between them. The CDR3 is 17 amino acids. The germline CDR1 and CDR2 sequences are MGHRA and YSYEKL. The DNA for the CDR3 is TGCGCCAGCAAACCTCGGGCGACGGGAGAGACCTACAATGAGCAGTTCTTC. Protein sequence: CASKPRATGETYNEQFF.

The chain recombines TRBV6-5 with TRBJ1-2, with 7 bases matching TRBD1. Germline V lookup: CDR1 MNHEY, CDR2 SVGAGI. The CDR3 covers 11 residues. With 5 bases clipped from V and 8 bases from J, the junction kept 2 bases outside the gene matches. CDR3 sequence (DNA): TGTGCCAGCAGTAGCAGGGGGGGCTACACCTTC. Translating it yields CASSSRGGYTF.

This clone was found once. The rearrangement links TRBV5-1 to TRBJ2-5; D not resolved. This CDR3 has 13 residues. Germline V gene data show CDR1 as SGHRS and CDR2 as YFSETQ. V was cut by 4 bases and J by 4 bases, with 11 bases left in between. The CDR3 region is CASSRGDGETQYF. The CDR3 nucleotides are TGCGCCAGCAGCAGAGGAGATGGAGAGACCCAGTACTTC.

This clone was seen only once. The chain uses TRBV10-3 and TRBJ2-7; D ambiguous. The CDR3 runs 13 residues. Per the germline V gene, CDR1 is ENHRY and CDR2 is SYGVKD. Trimming took 2 bases from V and 4 from J, leaving 9 bases between them. The DNA of the CDR3 is TGTGCCATCAGTGAGGGGCAGATTTACGAGCAGTACTTC. Protein: CAISEGQIYEQYF.

The chain uses TRBV15 and TRBJ2-2; weak D call: TRBD2 (5 bases). Germline-derived CDR1 and CDR2 are LNHNV and YYDKDF (reference sequence). This CDR3 spans 15 amino acids. The ends were cut back, 4 bases at V and 6 bases at J, with 15 bases in the middle. DNA for the CDR3: TGTGCCACCAGCATGATAGCCGGAGGCTCCGGGGAGCTGTTTTTT. Translating it yields CATSMIAGGSGELFF. Complete variable domain (other parts from reference TRBV15 and TRBJ2-2): DAMVIQNPRYQVTQFGKPVTLSCSQTLNHNVMYWYQQKSSQAPKLLFHYYDKDFNNEADTPDNFQSRRPNTSFCFLDIRSPGLGDTAMYLCATSMIAGGSGELFFGEGSRLTVL.

The rearrangement uses TRBV6-2 or TRBV6-3 and TRBJ2-5; weak D call: TRBD2 (6 bases). The CDR3 sequence is 16 residues long. The V end lost 0 bases, the J end lost 4 bases, and 15 bases lay between the germline ends. CDR1 is MNHEY, CDR2 SVGEGT, per germline. The CDR3 bases are TGTGCCAGCAGTTACTCAAGTGGAGGGCTTAGAGAGACCCAGTACTTC. Its translation: CASSYSSGGLRETQYF.

The CDR3 DNA reads as TGTGCCAGCAGTGCCCGACGGGGGGGGACTGAAGCTTTCTTT. Its translation is CASSARRGGTEAFF. The V call is TRBV28, the J call TRBJ1-1; the D gene is possibly TRBD1 (5 bases). Germline V lookup: CDR1 MDHEN, CDR2 SYDVKM. This CDR3 comprises 14 residues. Trimming stripped 5 bases from V and 5 bases from J, with 15 bases between.

The chain joins TRBV3-1 (or the pseudogene TRBV3-2) to TRBJ2-7, with TRBD2 identical over 12 bases. The CDR3 covers 15 residues. Germline trimming cut 0 bases from V and 9 bases from J; bases unmatched to any gene: 6. The germline gives CDR1 LGHDT, CDR2 YNNKEL (reference sequence). The CDR3 region is CASSQDRRTSGVQYF. CDR3 DNA sequence: TGTGCCAGCAGCCAAGATCGTAGGACTAGCGGGGTGCAGTACTTC.

The J gene is TRBJ1-5, the V gene TRBV27; TRBD1 agrees at 7 bases. Germline loops: CDR1 MNHEY, CDR2 SMNVEV (reference sequence). With V trimmed by 6 bases and J by 1 base, 6 bases remained unmatched. This CDR3 region has 15 residues. This CDR3 is CASRNRGESNQPQHF. The CDR3 bases are TGTGCCAGCAGAAACAGGGGAGAAAGCAATCAGCCCCAGCATTTT.

The chain recombines TRBV5-1 with TRBJ2-7, with 8 bases fitting TRBD2. The V and J ends lost 0 bases and 2 bases, in that order; junction bases with no gene match: 4. The germline gives CDR1 SGHRS, CDR2 YFSETQ. The CDR3 has 15 amino acids. CDR3 sequence reads: CASSLALAGTYEQYF. The CDR3 bases are TGCGCCAGCAGCTTGGCCTTAGCGGGAACCTACGAGCAGTACTTC.

The chain combines TRBV15 with TRBJ2-3; D might be TRBD1 (6 bases). V lost 5 bases, J lost 3 bases, and 15 bases lay in between. CDR3 size: 15 residues. Germline V gene lookup returns CDR1 LNHNV and CDR2 YYDKDF (reference sequence). The CDR3 is CATSSQQGWTDTQYF. CDR3 nucleotide sequence: TGTGCCACCAGCTCACAACAGGGCTGGACAGATACGCAGTATTTT. The full variable domain, rest sourced from reference TRBV15 and TRBJ2-3, is DAMVIQNPRYQVTQFGKPVTLSCSQTLNHNVMYWYQQKSSQAPKLLFHYYDKDFNNEADTPDNFQSRRPNTSFCFLDIRSPGLGDTAMYLCATSSQQGWTDTQYFGPGTRLTVL.

This clone was seen a single time. The chain has TRBV7-2 and TRBJ2-7; 8 bases match TRBD2. Germline assignment: CDR1 SGHTA and CDR2 FQGNSA. This CDR3 is built from 16 residues. Trimming removed 5 bases from V and 0 bases from J; junction bases left unmatched: 9. The CDR3 loop is CASSVSGILGSYEQYF. As DNA, the CDR3 is TGTGCCAGCAGCGTTAGCGGGATTCTAGGCTCCTACGAGCAGTACTTC. The entire variable domain, with the rest obtained from reference TRBV7-2 and TRBJ2-7, is as follows: GAGVSQSPSNKVTEKGKDVELRCDPISGHTALYWYRQSLGQGLEFLIYFQGNSAPDKSGLPSDRFSAERTGGSVSTLTIQRTQQEDSAVYLCASSVSGILGSYEQYFGPGTRLTVT.

The chain recombines TRBV12-3 or TRBV12-4 with TRBJ2-2; TRBD1 is a possible D gene (5 bases). The CDR3 is 12 residues long. Deletions cut 4 bases from V and 8 bases from J, with 8 bases between. The CDR3 here is CASSYQGGELFF. The DNA of the CDR3 is TGTGCCAGCAGTTACCAGGGAGGGGAGCTGTTTTTT.

This clone was seen only once. This chain joins TRBV5-1 and TRBJ1-1, with TRBD1 matching 8 bases. After removal of 0 bases from V and 5 bases from J, the junction contained 6 bases not matched to a gene. Germline assignment: CDR1 SGHRS and CDR2 YFSETQ. The CDR3 is made up of 15 amino acids. CDR3 sequence: CASSLEAGGRTEAFF. CDR3 nucleotide sequence: TGCGCCAGCAGCTTGGAGGCAGGGGGCCGGACTGAAGCTTTCTTT. The full variable domain, rest sourced from reference TRBV5-1 and TRBJ1-1, is KAGVTQTPRYLIKTRGQQVTLSCSPISGHRSVSWYQQTPGQGLQFLFEYFSETQRNKGNFPGRFSGRQFSNSRSEMNVSTLELGDSALYLCASSLEAGGRTEAFFGQGTRLTVV.

The chain employs TRBV20-1 and TRBJ2-6; TRBD1 or TRBD2 may be the D gene (6 bases each). V was pared by 3 bases and J by 3 bases, with 9 bases between. Germline lookup yields CDR1 DFQATT and CDR2 SNEGSKA (reference sequence). The CDR3 totals 14 residues. CDR3: CSASGGRGANVLTF. Written as DNA, the CDR3 is TGCAGTGCTAGTGGGGGGCGTGGGGCCAACGTCCTGACTTTC.

This clone was observed once. The chain has TRBV2 and TRBJ1-1; D is perhaps TRBD1 (6 bases). The CDR3 has 15 amino acids. Germline V CDR1 and CDR2: SNHLY, FYNNEI. V was clipped by 7 bases and J by 0 bases, with 15 bases between them. The CDR3 region has the DNA TGTGCCAGCACCCGGGACAAGGGTTTGAACACTGAAGCTTTCTTT. As protein: CASTRDKGLNTEAFF.

V gene TRBV28 combines with J gene TRBJ1-1; 10 bases are shared with TRBD1. Germline loops: CDR1 MDHEN, CDR2 SYDVKM. This CDR3 has 14 residues. With 4 bases clipped from V and 7 bases from J, the junction kept 6 bases outside the gene matches. This chain's CDR3 is CASSSRDRGREAFF. In DNA form, the CDR3 reads TGTGCCAGCAGTTCCCGGGACAGGGGTCGTGAAGCTTTCTTT.

This rearrangement joins TRBV27 to TRBJ1-1; TRBD1 agrees at 7 bases. The CDR3 runs 16 residues. Trimming took 1 base from V and 0 from J; bases not matched to a gene: 5. Germline V gives CDR1 MNHEY, CDR2 SMNVEV (reference sequence). The CDR3 reads CASSLYEGALNTEAFF. The CDR3 nucleotides are TGTGCCAGCAGTTTATATGAGGGGGCGCTGAACACTGAAGCTTTCTTT.

V and J are TRBV7-9 and TRBJ2-1, with TRBD2 as a possible D gene (6 bases). The germline V gene encodes CDR1 SEHNR and CDR2 FQNEAQ (reference sequence). This CDR3 has 16 amino acids. Trimming removed 5 bases from V and 7 bases from J, with 21 bases in between. The CDR3 loop reads CASSGGISRVGNEQFF. CDR3 DNA sequence: TGTGCCAGCAGCGGGGGGATCTCAAGAGTTGGGAATGAGCAGTTCTTC.

This rearrangement joins TRBV5-1 to TRBJ1-1; unclear D gene. CDR3 length: 15 residues. CDR1 and CDR2 (germline): SGHRS, YFSETQ. Trimming shortened V by 4 bases and J by 6 bases, and 19 bases separated the two germline ends. CDR3 sequence: CASSLRGGPGSEAFF. CDR3 in DNA: TGCGCCAGCAGCCTACGAGGCGGTCCGGGGTCTGAAGCTTTCTTT.

This clone has a handful of counts. V usage is TRBV4-2 and J usage is TRBJ2-7; D is unclear. The germline gives CDR1 LGHNA, CDR2 YNFKEQ. Trimming cost V 4 bases and J 5 bases, with 21 bases left between them. The CDR3 runs 16 residues. CDR3: CASSRDARNPVHEQYF. CDR3 DNA sequence: TGTGCCAGCAGCCGAGATGCGAGGAATCCGGTCCACGAGCAGTACTTC.